This paragraph covers one T cell receptor beta chain sequence. The cDNA 3' end received a ligated oligonucleotide with a UMI. The first PCR ran approximately 4 cycles with an equimolar RC1.1 and RC1.2 beta primer mix. From the second PCR onward, TCR alpha and beta chains were processed separately. TCRdb passed the UMI-ligation and nested PCR reads through MiXCR, listing each CDR3 protein once. The table has around 44,000 distinct CDR3 sequences, 15% to 20% seen once. KT2, a clone with a known TCR, was spiked into unfractionated PBMC. KT2 cells were mixed with fixed PBMC numbers at varying ratios. V shed 3 bases and J shed 3 bases, with 11 bases lying between them. Germline values: CDR1 SQVTM, CDR2 ANQGSEA. This CDR3 has 13 amino acids. This specimen comes from a study of quantifying T cell responses using KT2 cells. On the study more broadly: RNA was reverse transcribed with TCR alpha and beta constant-region primers.

The chain recombines TRBV29-1 with TRBJ1-2, with TRBD1 as a possible D gene (5 bases). Sequenced input: PBMCs spiked with cells of the T cell clone KT2. This TCR derives from a human donor. Written as DNA, the CDR3 is TGCAGCGTTGACGGCTGGGGGGACTATGGCTACACCTTC. Amino acid sequence: CSVDGWGDYGYTF.